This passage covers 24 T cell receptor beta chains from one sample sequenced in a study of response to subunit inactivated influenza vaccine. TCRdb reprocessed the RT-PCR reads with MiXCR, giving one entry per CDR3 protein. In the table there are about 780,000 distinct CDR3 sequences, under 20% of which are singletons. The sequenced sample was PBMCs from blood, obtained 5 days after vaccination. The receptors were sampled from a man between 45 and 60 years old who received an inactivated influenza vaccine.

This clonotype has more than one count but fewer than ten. CDR3 sequence reads: CSARAGGVNEQFF. CDR3 coding DNA: TGCAGTGCTAGGGCGGGAGGGGTTAATGAGCAGTTCTTC. The chain couples TRBV20-1 to TRBJ2-1, with 9 nucleotides matching TRBD2. The V gene's germline CDR1 is DFQATT and CDR2 SNEGSKA (reference sequence). This CDR3 is built from 13 residues. V shed 3 bases and J 7 bases; nucleotides not matched to a gene: 4.

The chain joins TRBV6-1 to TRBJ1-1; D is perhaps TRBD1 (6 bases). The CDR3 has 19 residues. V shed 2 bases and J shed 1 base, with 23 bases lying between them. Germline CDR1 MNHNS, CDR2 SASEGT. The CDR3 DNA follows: TGTGCCAGCAGTGAACCAAAATGGGGGGGGCCGTTTTGGAACACTGAAGCTTTCTTT. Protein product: CASSEPKWGGPFWNTEAFF.

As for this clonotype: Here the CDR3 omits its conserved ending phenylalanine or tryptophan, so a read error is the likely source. CDR3 DNA: TGTGCCACCAGTGACCCGGGACAGGCGTACAATGAGCAGTTCTTA. This gives the protein CATSDPGQAYNEQFL. The rearrangement uses TRBV24-1 and TRBJ2-1, with TRBD1 matching 8 bases. J lost 4 bases, V lost 4 bases, and 5 bases had no gene match. The germline gives CDR1 KGHDR, CDR2 SFDVKD. The CDR3 is made up of 15 amino acids.

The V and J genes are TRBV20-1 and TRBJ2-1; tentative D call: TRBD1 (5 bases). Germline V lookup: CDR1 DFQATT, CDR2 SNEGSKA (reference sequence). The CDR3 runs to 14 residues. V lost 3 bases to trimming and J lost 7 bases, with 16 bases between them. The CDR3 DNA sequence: TGCAGTGCTAGGTACCCTCAGGGCGATAATGAGCAGTTCTTC. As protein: CSARYPQGDNEQFF.

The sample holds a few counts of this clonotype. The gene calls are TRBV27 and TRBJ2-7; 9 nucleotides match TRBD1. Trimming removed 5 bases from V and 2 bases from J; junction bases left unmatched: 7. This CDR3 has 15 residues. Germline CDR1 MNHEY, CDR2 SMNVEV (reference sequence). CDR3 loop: CASSVQGARTYEQYF. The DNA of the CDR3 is TGTGCCAGCAGTGTACAGGGGGCGAGGACCTACGAGCAGTACTTC.

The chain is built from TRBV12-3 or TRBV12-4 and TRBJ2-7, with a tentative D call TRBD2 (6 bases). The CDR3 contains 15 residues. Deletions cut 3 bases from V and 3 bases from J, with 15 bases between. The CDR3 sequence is CASSFGGHGNYEQYF. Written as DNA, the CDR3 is TGTGCCAGCAGTTTCGGAGGGCATGGAAACTACGAGCAGTACTTC.

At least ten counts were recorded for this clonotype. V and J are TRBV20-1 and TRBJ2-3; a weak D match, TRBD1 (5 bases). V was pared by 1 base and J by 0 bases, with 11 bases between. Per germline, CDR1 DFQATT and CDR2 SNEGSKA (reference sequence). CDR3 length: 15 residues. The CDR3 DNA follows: TGCAGTGCTAGAGCACCAGGGTTAAGCACAGATACGCAGTATTTT. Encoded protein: CSARAPGLSTDTQYF.

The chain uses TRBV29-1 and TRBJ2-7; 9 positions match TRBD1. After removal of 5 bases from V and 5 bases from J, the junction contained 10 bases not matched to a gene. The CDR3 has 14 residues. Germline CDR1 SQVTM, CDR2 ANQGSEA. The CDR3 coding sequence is TGCAGCGTTATAACCGGGACAGGGTCCCACGAGCAGTACTTC. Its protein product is CSVITGTGSHEQYF.

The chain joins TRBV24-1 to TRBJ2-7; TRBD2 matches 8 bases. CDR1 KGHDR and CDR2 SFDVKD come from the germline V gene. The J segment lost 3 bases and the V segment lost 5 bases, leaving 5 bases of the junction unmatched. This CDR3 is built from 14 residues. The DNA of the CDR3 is TGTGCCACCAGTGTTGGCGGGGGGAACTACGAGCAGTACTTC. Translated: CATSVGGGNYEQYF.

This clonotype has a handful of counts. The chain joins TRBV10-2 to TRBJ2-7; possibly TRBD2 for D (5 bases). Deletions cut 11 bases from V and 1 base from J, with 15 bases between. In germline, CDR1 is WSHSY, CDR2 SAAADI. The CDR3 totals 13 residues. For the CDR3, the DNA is TGCGCCGTCGAGGGTGGGCAGTCCTACGAGCAGTACTTC. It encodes CAVEGGQSYEQYF.

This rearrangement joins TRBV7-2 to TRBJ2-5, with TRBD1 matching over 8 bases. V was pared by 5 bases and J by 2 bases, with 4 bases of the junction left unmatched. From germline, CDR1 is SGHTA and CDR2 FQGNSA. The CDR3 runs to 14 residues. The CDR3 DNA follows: TGTGCCAGCAGCAAGGACAGGGAACAAGAGACCCAGTACTTC. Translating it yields CASSKDREQETQYF.

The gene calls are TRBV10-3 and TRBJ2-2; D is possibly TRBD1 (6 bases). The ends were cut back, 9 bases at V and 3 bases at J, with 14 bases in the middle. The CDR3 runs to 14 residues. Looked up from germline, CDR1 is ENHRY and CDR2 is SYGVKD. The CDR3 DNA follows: TGTGCCATGGGGAAGGGACAACACACCGGGGAGCTGTTTTTT. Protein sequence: CAMGKGQHTGELFF.

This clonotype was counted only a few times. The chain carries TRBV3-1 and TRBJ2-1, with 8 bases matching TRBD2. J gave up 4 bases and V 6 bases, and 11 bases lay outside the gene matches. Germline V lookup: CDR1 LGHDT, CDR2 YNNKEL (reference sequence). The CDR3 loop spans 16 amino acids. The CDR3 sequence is CASRRRSSSGYNEQFF. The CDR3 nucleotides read TGTGCCAGCAGGCGACGGTCGTCTAGCGGGTACAATGAGCAGTTCTTC.

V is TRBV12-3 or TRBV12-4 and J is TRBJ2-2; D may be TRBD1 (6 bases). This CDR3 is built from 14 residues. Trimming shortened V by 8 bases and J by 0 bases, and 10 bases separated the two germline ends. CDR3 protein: CASLTGANTGELFF. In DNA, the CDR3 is TGTGCCAGCCTGACAGGCGCGAACACCGGGGAGCTGTTTTTT.

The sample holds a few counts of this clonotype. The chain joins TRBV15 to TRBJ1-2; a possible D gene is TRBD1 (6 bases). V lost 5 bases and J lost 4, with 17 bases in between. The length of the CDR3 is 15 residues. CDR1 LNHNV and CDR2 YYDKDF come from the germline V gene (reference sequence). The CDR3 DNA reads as TGTGCCACCAGCTCCCAATCGCAGGGGAGCTATGGCTACACCTTC. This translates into CATSSQSQGSYGYTF.

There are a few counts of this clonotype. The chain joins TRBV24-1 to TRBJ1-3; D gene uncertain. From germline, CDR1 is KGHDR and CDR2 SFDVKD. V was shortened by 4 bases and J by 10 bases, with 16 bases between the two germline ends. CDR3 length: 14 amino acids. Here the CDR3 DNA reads TGTGCCACCAGTGACACCAGAGGCCCTGGAACCATATATTTT. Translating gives CATSDTRGPGTIYF.

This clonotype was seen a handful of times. CDR3 protein: CSANFGDTEAFF. The CDR3 nucleotides read TGCAGTGCAAATTTCGGAGACACTGAAGCTTTCTTT. V gene TRBV20-1 combines with J gene TRBJ1-1; D call uncertain. CDR3 length: 12 amino acids. V lost 6 bases and J 3 bases, leaving 11 bases between the germline ends. Per germline, CDR1 DFQATT and CDR2 SNEGSKA (reference sequence).

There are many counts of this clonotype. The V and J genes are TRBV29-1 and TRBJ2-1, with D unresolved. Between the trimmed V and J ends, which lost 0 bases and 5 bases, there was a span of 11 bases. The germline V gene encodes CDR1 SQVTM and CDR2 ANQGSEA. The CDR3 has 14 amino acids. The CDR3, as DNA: TGCAGCGTTGAAGAGCCTCCTAGAGACAATGAGCAGTTCTTC. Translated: CSVEEPPRDNEQFF.

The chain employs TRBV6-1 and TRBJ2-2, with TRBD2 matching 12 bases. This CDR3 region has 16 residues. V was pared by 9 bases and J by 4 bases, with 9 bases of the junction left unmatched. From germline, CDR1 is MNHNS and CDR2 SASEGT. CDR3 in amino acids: CASSSGRAGTTGELFF. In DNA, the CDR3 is TGTGCCAGTTCTAGCGGGAGGGCCGGTACCACCGGGGAGCTGTTTTTT.

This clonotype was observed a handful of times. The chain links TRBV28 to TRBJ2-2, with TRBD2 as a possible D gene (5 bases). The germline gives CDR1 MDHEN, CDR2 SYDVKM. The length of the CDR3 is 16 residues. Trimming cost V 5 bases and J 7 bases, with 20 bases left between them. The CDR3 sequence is CASSPPGLLGSGELFF. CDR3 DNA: TGTGCCAGCAGTCCCCCGGGTCTACTGGGGAGCGGGGAGCTGTTTTTT.

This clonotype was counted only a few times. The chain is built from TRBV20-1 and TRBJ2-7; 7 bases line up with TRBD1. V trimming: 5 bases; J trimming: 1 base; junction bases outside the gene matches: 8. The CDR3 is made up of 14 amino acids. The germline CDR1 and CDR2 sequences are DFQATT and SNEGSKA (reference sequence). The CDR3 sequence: CSAGRDSGSYEQYF. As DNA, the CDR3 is TGCAGTGCTGGACGGGACAGTGGATCCTACGAGCAGTACTTC.

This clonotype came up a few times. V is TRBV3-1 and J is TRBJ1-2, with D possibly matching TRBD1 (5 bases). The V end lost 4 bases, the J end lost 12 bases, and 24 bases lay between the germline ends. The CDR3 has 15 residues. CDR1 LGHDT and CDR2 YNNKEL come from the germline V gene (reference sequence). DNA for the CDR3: TGTGCCAGCAGCCTAAACCCCGGGGGGGGAACTGTGGACACCTTC. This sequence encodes CASSLNPGGGTVDTF.

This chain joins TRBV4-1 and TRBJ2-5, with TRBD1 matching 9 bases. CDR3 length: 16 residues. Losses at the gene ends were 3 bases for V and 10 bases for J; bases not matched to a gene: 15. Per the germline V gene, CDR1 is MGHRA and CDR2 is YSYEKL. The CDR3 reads CASSHTVRDRVVIQYF. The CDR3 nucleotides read TGCGCCAGCAGCCACACCGTCCGGGACAGGGTAGTAATCCAGTACTTC.

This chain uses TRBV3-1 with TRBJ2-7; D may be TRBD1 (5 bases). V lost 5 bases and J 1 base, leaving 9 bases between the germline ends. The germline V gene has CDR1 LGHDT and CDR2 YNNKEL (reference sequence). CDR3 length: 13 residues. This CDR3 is CASSVRQSYEQYF. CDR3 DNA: TGTGCCAGCAGCGTCCGACAGTCCTACGAGCAGTACTTC.